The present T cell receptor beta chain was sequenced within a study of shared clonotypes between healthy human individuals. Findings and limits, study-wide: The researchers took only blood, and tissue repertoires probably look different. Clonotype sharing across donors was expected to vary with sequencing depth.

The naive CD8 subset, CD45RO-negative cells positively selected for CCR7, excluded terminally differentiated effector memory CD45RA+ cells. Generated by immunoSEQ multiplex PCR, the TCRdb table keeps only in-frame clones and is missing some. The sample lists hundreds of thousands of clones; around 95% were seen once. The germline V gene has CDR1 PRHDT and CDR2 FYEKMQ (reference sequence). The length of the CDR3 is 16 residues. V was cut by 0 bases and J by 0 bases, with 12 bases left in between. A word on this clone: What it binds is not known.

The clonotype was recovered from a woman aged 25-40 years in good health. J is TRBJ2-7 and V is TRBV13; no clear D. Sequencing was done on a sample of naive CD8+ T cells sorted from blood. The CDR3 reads CASSLGSGFTSYEQYF. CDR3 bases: TGTGCCAGCAGCTTAGGCAGTGGGTTTACCTCCTACGAGCAGTACTTC.